These 19 T cell receptor beta chains share one sample of origin, sequenced in a study of vaccination effects on CD4 cells after COVID-19. Before sequencing, viral peptide pools were used by the ViraFEST assay to expand antigen-specific CD4+ T cells. When around 9 days of culture had elapsed, CD4+ T cells were isolated. Prior SARS-CoV-2 infection was absent in the vaccine recipients, as shown by negative nucleocapsid antibodies. Data came from immunoSEQ multiplex PCR; TCRdb stores just in-frame clones and leaves some out. The sample consists of 55,000 to 75,000 clones, around three quarters of them appearing once. Their specific antigens are unknown. The sequenced sample was CD4+ T cells from PBMCs cultured with HCoV-OC43 spike peptides, obtained before COVID-19 vaccination. The sample's subset: HCoV-OC43 spike overlapping peptide pool stimulation. The source is a human donor who received a COVID-19 vaccine.

The rearrangement links TRBV4-1 to TRBJ2-5; TRBD2 might be the D (7 bases). Trimming removed 1 base from V and 6 bases from J, with 27 bases in between. Germline CDR1 is MGHRA and CDR2 is YSYEKL. CDR3 length: 19 amino acids. CDR3 protein: CASSQGGAYLSRGRKTQYF. The CDR3, as DNA: TGCGCCAGCAGCCAAGGCGGAGCGTATTTATCGCGGGGGCGGAAGACCCAGTACTTC.

This chain joins TRBV30 and TRBJ2-7, with TRBD1 as a possible D gene (7 bases). Trimming cost V 3 bases and J 6 bases, with 15 bases left between them. Germline CDR1 reads GTSNPN; CDR2 reads SVGIG (reference sequence). This CDR3 is built from 13 residues. The CDR3 DNA reads TGTGCCTGGAGCAGGGGGGTAATAGGCGAGCAGTACGTC. Residues: CAWSRGVIGEQYV.

This clone was seen a few times. The chain is built from TRBV2 and TRBJ2-2, with D perhaps TRBD1 or TRBD2 (5 bases each). The CDR3 is made up of 13 amino acids. Trimming left V 11 bases short and J 4 bases short, with 14 bases between. Germline assignment: CDR1 SNHLY and CDR2 FYNNEI. CDR3 bases: TGTGCCCAGGGAGCGAGAAGCACCGGGGAGCTGTTTTTT. Protein sequence: CAQGARSTGELFF.

V usage is TRBV27 and J usage is TRBJ1-5; D unclear. There are 12 residues in the CDR3. Trimming removed 5 bases from V and 12 bases from J, with 14 bases in between. The germline CDR1 and CDR2 sequences are MNHEY and SMNVEV (reference sequence). DNA for the CDR3: TGTGCCAGCAGTCGTCCCGGGTCACGCCAGCATTTT. Its translation: CASSRPGSRQHF.

V usage is TRBV20-1 and J usage is TRBJ2-3; the match to TRBD1 covers 7 bases. Germline V gives CDR1 DFQATT, CDR2 SNEGSKA (reference sequence). The CDR3 covers 11 residues. The trim removed 6 bases at V and 8 bases at J, leaving 5 bases unmatched. The CDR3 DNA reads TGCAGTGCCAACTCAGGGGGTACGCAGTATTTT. Residues: CSANSGGTQYF.

This chain uses TRBV6-1 with TRBJ2-7; D might be TRBD2 (6 bases). CDR3 length: 14 amino acids. V lost 2 bases, J lost 5 bases, and 13 bases lay in between. CDR1 MNHNS and CDR2 SASEGT come from the germline V gene. CDR3 DNA sequence: TGTGCCAGCAGTGAAATCGGGGGAAAGGACGAGCAGTACGTC. Encoded protein: CASSEIGGKDEQYV.

The rearrangement joins TRBV9 to TRBJ2-1; 7 bases line up with TRBD1. The germline CDR1 and CDR2 sequences are SGDLS and YYNGEE. V was pared by 0 bases and J by 6 bases, with 9 bases of the junction left unmatched. This CDR3 spans 16 amino acids. The CDR3 is CASSVAFQGVTNEQFF. The CDR3 bases are TGTGCCAGCAGCGTAGCTTTTCAGGGGGTTACCAATGAGCAGTTCTTC.

V gene TRBV24-1 combines with J gene TRBJ2-1, with a possible D match to TRBD2 (6 bases). There are 14 residues in the CDR3. Trimming stripped 3 bases from V and 6 bases from J, with 11 bases between. Per germline, CDR1 KGHDR and CDR2 SFDVKD. The CDR3 region is CATSDTGLSNEQFF. The CDR3 DNA reads TGTGCCACCAGTGATACGGGACTGAGCAATGAGCAGTTCTTC.

The genes are TRBV18 and TRBJ1-1; no definite D call. This CDR3 has 14 amino acids. Per the germline V gene, CDR1 is KGHSH and CDR2 is LQKENI. Trimming pared 6 bases from V and 1 base from J, leaving 12 bases between. The CDR3 sequence is CASSLRLENTEAFF. The CDR3 bases are TGTGCCAGCTCTCTAAGGTTGGAGAACACTGAAGCTTTCTTT. The full variable domain, in which reference TRBV18 and TRBJ1-1 provide the parts outside the CDR3, is NAGVMQNPRHLVRRRGQEARLRCSPMKGHSHVYWYRQLPEEGLKFMVYLQKENIIDESGMPKERFSAEFPKEGPSILRIQQVVRGDSAAYFCASSLRLENTEAFFGQGTRLTVV.

This clone was seen a handful of times. J is TRBJ1-4 and V is TRBV2, with 8 positions matching TRBD1. The V segment lost 7 bases and the J segment 8 bases; nucleotides outside the gene matches: 3. The CDR3 covers 12 residues. Germline V gene sequence: CDR1 SNHLY, CDR2 FYNNEI. CDR3 residues: CASKSGGEKLFF. The CDR3 coding sequence is TGTGCCAGCAAGTCAGGGGGCGAAAAACTGTTTTTT.

This chain links TRBV6-5 with TRBJ1-1; D is perhaps TRBD1 (5 bases). CDR1 is MNHEY, CDR2 SVGAGI, per germline. The CDR3 consists of 15 residues. V gave up 2 bases and J gave up 5 bases, with 15 bases separating them. CDR3 amino acids: CASSYMGGVITEAFF. The CDR3 DNA follows: TGTGCCAGCAGTTACATGGGGGGAGTAATTACTGAAGCTTTCTTT.

This clone was seen a handful of times. The CDR3 nucleotides are TGTGCCAGCAGCGTAAGGACAGGGACCGACGGGGAGCTGTTTTTT. It translates to CASSVRTGTDGELFF. The chain employs TRBV6-4 and TRBJ2-2; 8 nucleotides line up with TRBD1. Germline loops: CDR1 MRHNA, CDR2 SNTAGT. Trimming removed 6 bases from V and 7 bases from J; junction bases left unmatched: 10. This CDR3 has 15 amino acids.

The chain carries TRBV5-5 and TRBJ2-5; 7 bases are a match to TRBD1. Looked up from germline, CDR1 is SGHKS and CDR2 is YYEKEE (reference sequence). The trim removed 1 base at V and 1 base at J, leaving 4 bases unmatched. This CDR3 comprises 15 residues. The chain's CDR3 is CASSLTGVFQETQYF. CDR3 DNA: TGTGCCAGCAGCTTGACAGGGGTCTTCCAAGAGACCCAGTACTTC.

This chain connects TRBV5-6 to TRBJ1-6, with D possibly TRBD1 on 5 matching bases. Between the trimmed V and J ends, which lost 3 bases and 8 bases, there was a span of 21 bases. This CDR3 is built from 17 residues. Germline V gives CDR1 SGHDT, CDR2 YYEEEE. Here the CDR3 DNA reads TGTGCCAGCAGCTCCTTGGAGGGACGATTGGGGGATTCACCCCTCCACTTT. Protein product: CASSSLEGRLGDSPLHF.

The chain carries TRBV30 and TRBJ2-3, with D perhaps matching TRBD1 (5 bases). The CDR3 length is 16 residues. The V gene lost 3 bases and the J gene lost 4 bases, with 20 bases spanning the gap. CDR1 is GTSNPN and CDR2 is SVGIG in the germline V gene (reference sequence). In DNA form, the CDR3 reads TGTGCCTGGAGGTCGGATTGGCAGGGTTGGGCAGATACGCAGTATTTT. This gives the protein CAWRSDWQGWADTQYF.

This clone was detected once. CDR3 in amino acids: CASSRTVVYGYTF. Here the CDR3 DNA reads TGTGCCAGCAGCCGGACAGTTGTGTATGGCTACACCTTC. The chain combines TRBV12-3 or TRBV12-4 with TRBJ1-2; a possible D gene is TRBD1 (6 bases). V was cut by 6 bases and J by 5 bases, with 13 bases left in between. This CDR3 comprises 13 residues.

V and J are TRBV25-1 and TRBJ1-2, with D unclear. V was pared by 3 bases and J by 8 bases, with 13 bases between. The germline gives CDR1 MGHDK, CDR2 SYGVNS. CDR3 length equals 13 residues. The CDR3 bases are TGTGCCAGCAGTGAGGACGGGTGGCGGGGCTACACCTTC. It translates to CASSEDGWRGYTF.

This clone occurred once. The rearrangement uses TRBV28 and TRBJ1-2; no definite D call. Trimming removed 5 bases from V and 7 bases from J, with 8 bases in between. Germline assignment: CDR1 MDHEN and CDR2 SYDVKM. This CDR3 spans 11 amino acids. The CDR3 DNA follows: TGTGCCAGCAGTGTAGGGAGTGGCTACACCTTC. Its translation: CASSVGSGYTF.

The chain couples TRBV6-5 to TRBJ1-3, with D uncertain. Trimming took 6 bases from V and 0 from J, leaving 12 bases between them. Germline V gene lookup returns CDR1 MNHEY and CDR2 SVGAGI. The CDR3 consists of 15 residues. The CDR3 sequence is CASSRGWDSGNTIYF. The CDR3 DNA follows: TGTGCCAGCAGCCGCGGGTGGGACTCTGGAAACACCATATATTTT.